These 12 T cell receptor beta chains share one sample of origin, sequenced in a study of blood T cell repertoires in COVID-19. Repertoires were generated with immunoSEQ multiplex PCR, while TCRdb's copy carries only in-frame clones and drops some. The table lists 55,000 to 90,000 clones, 88% of them singletons. Sequenced material: peripheral blood. Source of these receptors: a human donor in a cohort sampled during active COVID-19.

The chain combines TRBV3-1 (or the pseudogene TRBV3-2) with TRBJ1-5; no definite D call. The CDR3 is 13 amino acids. Germline values: CDR1 LGHDT, CDR2 YNNKEL (reference sequence). The V end was cut by 2 bases, the J end by 6 bases, with 8 bases between. In DNA, the CDR3 is TGTGCCAGCAGCCAAAACTCGGGTCAGCCCCAGCATTTT. It is translated as CASSQNSGQPQHF.

J is TRBJ2-2 and V is TRBV9; no firm D call. From germline, CDR1 is SGDLS and CDR2 YYNGEE. The CDR3 is 15 residues long. Trimming stripped 4 bases from V and 0 bases from J, with 10 bases between. CDR3 DNA sequence: TGTGCCAGCAGCTCTCAAGCTTCGAACACCGGGGAGCTGTTTTTT. Translated: CASSSQASNTGELFF. Supplemented by reference TRBV9 and TRBJ2-2, the full variable domain reads DSGVTQTPKHLITATGQRVTLRCSPRSGDLSVYWYQQSLDQGLQFLIQYYNGEERAKGNILERFSAQQFPDLHSELNLSSLELGDSALYFCASSSQASNTGELFFGEGSRLTVL.

The V and J genes are TRBV9 and TRBJ2-3; 8 nucleotides align to TRBD2. J was trimmed by 4 bases and V by 1 base; bases with no gene match: 11. This CDR3 has 17 residues. From germline, CDR1 is SGDLS and CDR2 YYNGEE. CDR3 protein: CASSVRTSQPGADTQYF. The CDR3 DNA reads as TGTGCCAGCAGCGTAAGGACTAGCCAACCCGGGGCAGATACGCAGTATTTT.

This clone was detected once. The V gene is TRBV6-5, the J gene TRBJ2-3; D may be TRBD2 (6 bases). The V gene lost 5 bases and the J gene lost 4 bases, with 10 bases spanning the gap. The CDR3 is 13 amino acids. Germline CDR1 and CDR2: MNHEY and SVGAGI. The CDR3 coding sequence is TGTGCCAGCAGTCGTAGCGGCGCAGATACGCAGTATTTT. Protein sequence: CASSRSGADTQYF.

This clone was observed a single time. This CDR3 is CASSLTGTNYGYTF. DNA of the CDR3: TGCGCCAGCAGCTTGACAGGGACTAACTATGGCTACACCTTC. This chain uses TRBV5-1 with TRBJ1-2, with TRBD1 as a possible D gene (6 bases). V was shortened by 1 base and J by 0 bases, with 7 bases between the two germline ends. The CDR3 is 14 residues long. Germline V gene sequence: CDR1 SGHRS, CDR2 YFSETQ.

This clone was detected only once. The chain joins TRBV25-1 to TRBJ2-1; 8 nucleotides match TRBD2. CDR3 length: 14 amino acids. The J segment lost 7 bases and the V segment lost 8 bases, leaving 10 bases of the junction unmatched. From germline, CDR1 is MGHDK and CDR2 SYGVNS. CDR3 nucleotides: TGTGCCAGCCTCGGGGGGGCAGTCCAAAATGAGCAGTTCTTC. This sequence encodes CASLGGAVQNEQFF.

The gene calls are TRBV28 and TRBJ1-1, with 7 bases identical to TRBD1. Per germline, CDR1 MDHEN and CDR2 SYDVKM. The CDR3 runs to 14 residues. Trimming removed 8 bases from V and 2 bases from J; junction bases left unmatched: 8. CDR3 bases: TGTGCCAGCGGGGCGGGGACAGCTAACACTGAAGCTTTCTTT. Translation gives CASGAGTANTEAFF.

The J gene is TRBJ2-1, the V gene TRBV7-9; 9 nucleotides agree with TRBD2. The length of the CDR3 is 15 residues. V shed 5 bases and J 4 bases; nucleotides not matched to a gene: 6. Germline V gene data show CDR1 as SEHNR and CDR2 as FQNEAQ (reference sequence). In DNA form, the CDR3 reads TGTGCCAGCAGCCAAGCGGGAGGAGTTTACAATGAGCAGTTCTTC. Translated, it gives CASSQAGGVYNEQFF.

The chain employs TRBV3-1 (or the pseudogene TRBV3-2) and TRBJ2-3, with no clear D. The ends were cut back, 2 bases at V and 4 bases at J, with 4 bases in the middle. This CDR3 has 12 residues. Germline assignment: CDR1 LGHDT and CDR2 YNNKEL (reference sequence). The DNA of the CDR3 is TGTGCCAGCAGCCAACACTCAGATACGCAGTATTTT. Translated, it gives CASSQHSDTQYF.

The CDR3 spells CASSLIGQGYEQYF. The CDR3 region has the DNA TGCGCCAGCAGCTTGATCGGACAGGGCTACGAGCAGTACTTC. The rearrangement links TRBV5-1 to TRBJ2-7, with 8 bases matching TRBD1. The CDR3 is made up of 14 amino acids. The V gene's germline CDR1 is SGHRS and CDR2 YFSETQ. V lost 1 base and J lost 3; bases outside the gene matches: 3.

The chain links TRBV6-5 to TRBJ2-1; 9 nucleotides match TRBD2. Germline assignment: CDR1 MNHEY and CDR2 SVGAGI. This CDR3 comprises 15 residues. J gave up 8 bases and V 8 bases, and 13 bases lay outside the gene matches. CDR3 residues: CASLRGAGGGYEQFF. CDR3 in DNA: TGTGCCAGCCTCCGTGGGGCGGGAGGGGGCTATGAGCAGTTCTTC.

The J gene is TRBJ1-5, the V gene TRBV11-2; D unclear. Trimming took 2 bases from V and 6 from J, leaving 8 bases between them. Germline loops: CDR1 SGHAT, CDR2 FQNNGV. The CDR3 loop spans 13 amino acids. Here the CDR3 reads CASSLTVGQPQHF. The DNA of the CDR3 is TGTGCCAGCAGCTTAACGGTCGGTCAGCCCCAGCATTTT.